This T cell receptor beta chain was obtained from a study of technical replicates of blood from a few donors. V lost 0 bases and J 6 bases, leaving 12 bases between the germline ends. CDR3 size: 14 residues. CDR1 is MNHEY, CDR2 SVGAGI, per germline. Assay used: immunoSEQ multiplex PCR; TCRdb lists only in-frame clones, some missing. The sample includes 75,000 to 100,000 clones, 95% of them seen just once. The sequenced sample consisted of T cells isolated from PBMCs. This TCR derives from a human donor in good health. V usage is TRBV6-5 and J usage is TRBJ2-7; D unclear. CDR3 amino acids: CASSYSSSSREQYF. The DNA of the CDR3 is TGTGCCAGCAGTTACTCGAGTAGTTCACGCGAGCAGTACTTC.